These 25 T cell receptor beta chains originate from one sample sequenced in a study of monozygotic twins with inflammatory bowel disease. TCRdb reprocessed the 5' RACE reads; each CDR3 protein has one entry and no DNA is given. In total, the table holds about 380,000 distinct CDR3 sequences. Sequences were obtained from blood. These receptor sequences come from a human donor with ulcerative colitis or Crohn's disease, or a healthy co-twin of an affected twin (not recorded which).

V gene TRBV6-1 combines with J gene TRBJ1-5; TCRdb's D call of TRBD1 is untestable without DNA. The CDR3 spans 15 residues. Germline CDR1 and CDR2: MNHNS and SASEGT. The CDR3 sequence is CASSEEGLGNQPQHF.

This CDR3 reads CASSRLRYRRNTEAFF. The chain employs TRBV4-1 and TRBJ1-1; the D call from TCRdb, TRBD1, cannot be confirmed without DNA. Per the germline V gene, CDR1 is MGHRA and CDR2 is YSYEKL. The length of the CDR3 is 16 residues.

The gene calls are TRBV27 and TRBJ2-3; without DNA, the TCRdb call of TRBD2 cannot be checked. The CDR3 is 16 amino acids. Per the germline V gene, CDR1 is MNHEY and CDR2 is SMNVEV (reference sequence). CDR3 loop: CASSYPRSGGLHTQYF.

The V call is TRBV30, the J call TRBJ2-2. The germline V gene encodes CDR1 GTSNPN and CDR2 SVGIG (reference sequence). The CDR3 is 12 amino acids. CDR3 amino acids: CAWSGGSGELFF.

CDR3 amino acids: CASSLTTGINGYTF. The V and J genes are TRBV7-9 and TRBJ1-2; the D call from TCRdb, TRBD1, cannot be confirmed without DNA. CDR3 size: 14 residues. CDR1 SEHNR and CDR2 FQNEAQ come from the germline V gene (reference sequence).

The genes are TRBV7-2 and TRBJ2-7; TCRdb names TRBD1, which stays unverified in the absence of DNA. The CDR3 sequence is 14 residues long. Germline-derived CDR1 and CDR2 are SGHTA and FQGNSA. The CDR3 protein is CASSRATGSVEQYF.

The chain links TRBV9 to TRBJ1-2. The CDR3 loop spans 12 amino acids. CDR1 SGDLS and CDR2 YYNGEE come from the germline V gene. CDR3 sequence reads: CASSVRAYGYTF. The full variable domain, its missing parts supplied by reference TRBV9 and TRBJ1-2, is DSGVTQTPKHLITATGQRVTLRCSPRSGDLSVYWYQQSLDQGLQFLIQYYNGEERAKGNILERFSAQQFPDLHSELNLSSLELGDSALYFCASSVRAYGYTFGSGTRLTVV.

This CDR3 is CASSQRVGNTEAFF. This chain links TRBV7-9 with TRBJ1-1. Germline values: CDR1 SEHNR, CDR2 FQNEAQ (reference sequence). This CDR3 is built from 14 residues.

The chain combines TRBV11-2 with TRBJ2-7; TCRdb outputs TRBD1, but without DNA this stays unchecked. The CDR3 is 15 amino acids. Germline V gene data show CDR1 as SGHAT and CDR2 as FQNNGV. This CDR3 reads CASTPLGPSSYEQYF.

The V call is TRBV7-2, the J call TRBJ2-1; TCRdb lists TRBD1, though no DNA is available to test this call. The CDR3 spans 16 residues. From germline, CDR1 is SGHTA and CDR2 FQGNSA. The CDR3 reads CASSLDGTGGEGEQFF.

V is TRBV7-9 and J is TRBJ1-4; the TCRdb D gene call, TRBD1, has no DNA to confirm it. Germline loops: CDR1 SEHNR, CDR2 FQNEAQ (reference sequence). This CDR3 spans 15 amino acids. Here the CDR3 reads CASSLQGATNEKLFF.

The chain uses TRBV5-4 and TRBJ2-1; the D gene TCRdb calls, TRBD2, cannot be checked with no DNA. Germline assignment: CDR1 SGHNT and CDR2 YYREEE (reference sequence). This CDR3 region has 15 residues. The CDR3 loop is CASSLRDFIGNEQFF.

The V call is TRBV6-5, the J call TRBJ1-2; without DNA, the TCRdb call of TRBD1 cannot be checked. CDR1 and CDR2 (germline): MNHEY, SVGAGI. The length of the CDR3 is 16 residues. This chain's CDR3 is CASRYRGQGALYGYTF.

The chain carries TRBV6-5 and TRBJ1-5. Germline V gene data show CDR1 as MNHEY and CDR2 as SVGAGI. CDR3 size: 13 residues. CDR3: CASSYFGNQPQHF.

The chain recombines TRBV7-3 with TRBJ1-2; TCRdb indicates TRBD1, and absent DNA this call remains unverified. CDR3 length: 13 residues. The germline V gene has CDR1 SGHTA and CDR2 FQGTGA. The chain's CDR3 is CASSLSPKEGYTF.

This chain connects TRBV9 to TRBJ2-2; TCRdb picks TRBD1, but there is no DNA to check that call. CDR1 SGDLS and CDR2 YYNGEE come from the germline V gene. The CDR3 totals 15 residues. CDR3 sequence: CASSDRQVHTGELFF.

V usage is TRBV7-9 and J usage is TRBJ1-6; absent DNA, TCRdb's TRBD1 call cannot be checked. The germline V gene encodes CDR1 SEHNR and CDR2 FQNEAQ (reference sequence). The CDR3 has 14 residues. This CDR3 reads CASSPDRINSPLHF.

This rearrangement joins TRBV29-1 to TRBJ1-1. CDR1 is SQVTM and CDR2 is ANQGSEA in the germline V gene. The CDR3 runs to 13 residues. The CDR3 loop reads CSVRLANEAEAFF.

This chain uses TRBV11-2 with TRBJ2-7; TCRdb names TRBD2, which stays unverified in the absence of DNA. This CDR3 spans 13 amino acids. The germline CDR1 and CDR2 sequences are SGHAT and FQNNGV. CDR3 loop: CASSSLLEFEQYF.

The rearrangement joins TRBV11-1 to TRBJ2-1; TCRdb gives TRBD1 as the D gene, but with no DNA this cannot be confirmed. This CDR3 has 13 amino acids. Germline-derived CDR1 and CDR2 are SGHAT and FQDESV (reference sequence). The chain's CDR3 is CASRGQGAMEQFF.

This chain joins TRBV20-1 and TRBJ1-6; TCRdb lists TRBD1, though no DNA is available to test this call. The germline V gene has CDR1 DFQATT and CDR2 SNEGSKA (reference sequence). This CDR3 is built from 16 residues. The CDR3 loop reads CSARPATIGAGSPLHF.

V is TRBV18 and J is TRBJ2-5. The CDR3 runs to 13 residues. Germline V gene data show CDR1 as KGHSH and CDR2 as LQKENI. CDR3 region: CASSTHPGETQYF.

This chain connects TRBV7-2 to TRBJ2-5. Germline values: CDR1 SGHTA, CDR2 FQGNSA. CDR3 size: 14 residues. The CDR3 sequence: CASSLVVVGETQYF.

The chain recombines TRBV6-5 with TRBJ1-2; the D call of TRBD1 rests on TCRdb alone, since no DNA is present to check it. Germline V CDR1 and CDR2: MNHEY, SVGAGI. The CDR3 totals 17 residues. This CDR3 reads CASSYFPSGQVRNGYTF.

CDR3 in amino acids: CASSLLRGETQYF. The chain employs TRBV7-6 and TRBJ2-5; TCRdb's assignment of TRBD1 cannot be checked, as there is no DNA. The CDR3 loop spans 13 amino acids. Germline-derived CDR1 and CDR2 are SGHVS and FNYEAQ.